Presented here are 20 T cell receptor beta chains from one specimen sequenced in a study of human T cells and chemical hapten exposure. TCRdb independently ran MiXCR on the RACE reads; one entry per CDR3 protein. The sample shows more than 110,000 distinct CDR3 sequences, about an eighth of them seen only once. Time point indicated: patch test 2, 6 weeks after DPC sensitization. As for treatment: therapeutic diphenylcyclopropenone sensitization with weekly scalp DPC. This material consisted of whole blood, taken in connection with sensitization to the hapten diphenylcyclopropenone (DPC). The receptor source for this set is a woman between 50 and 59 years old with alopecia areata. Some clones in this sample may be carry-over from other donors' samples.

The CDR3 nucleotides are TGTGCCAGCAGCTTAAATGGAGGCACAGATACGCAGTATTTT. Translation: CASSLNGGTDTQYF. The chain couples TRBV7-3 to TRBJ2-3; D not resolved. Trimming shortened V by 1 base and J by 1 base, and 6 bases separated the two germline ends. The germline gives CDR1 SGHTA, CDR2 FQGTGA. This CDR3 has 14 amino acids. The full variable domain, with the rest looked up from reference TRBV7-3 and TRBJ2-3, is GAGVSQTPSNKVTEKGKYVELRCDPISGHTALYWYRQSLGQGPEFLIYFQGTGAADDSGLPNDRFFAVRPEGSVSTLKIQRTERGDSAVYLCASSLNGGTDTQYFGPGTRLTVL.

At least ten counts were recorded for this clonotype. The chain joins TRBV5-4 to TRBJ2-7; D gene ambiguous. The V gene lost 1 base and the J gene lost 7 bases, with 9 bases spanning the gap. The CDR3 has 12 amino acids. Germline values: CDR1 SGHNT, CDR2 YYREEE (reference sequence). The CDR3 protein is CASSLFLREQYF. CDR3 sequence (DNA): TGTGCCAGCAGCTTGTTTCTTCGAGAGCAGTACTTC.

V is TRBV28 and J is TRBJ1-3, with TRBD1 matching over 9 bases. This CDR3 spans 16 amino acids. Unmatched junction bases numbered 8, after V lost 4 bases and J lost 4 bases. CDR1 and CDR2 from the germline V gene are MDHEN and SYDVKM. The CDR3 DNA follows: TGTGCCAGCAGTTCTATGGACAGGGGAAGAGGAAACACCATATATTTT. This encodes CASSSMDRGRGNTIYF. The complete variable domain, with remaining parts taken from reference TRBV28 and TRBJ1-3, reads DVKVTQSSRYLVKRTGEKVFLECVQDMDHENMFWYRQDPGLGLRLIYFSYDVKMKEKGDIPEGYSVSREKKERFSLILESASTNQTSMYLCASSSMDRGRGNTIYFGEGSWLTVV.

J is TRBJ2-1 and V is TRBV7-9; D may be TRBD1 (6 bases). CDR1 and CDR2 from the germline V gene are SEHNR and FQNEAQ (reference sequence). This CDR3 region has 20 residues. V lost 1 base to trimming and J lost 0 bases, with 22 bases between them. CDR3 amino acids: CASSLGPGGQTDSSYNEQFF. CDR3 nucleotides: TGTGCCAGCAGCTTAGGGCCTGGGGGCCAGACAGATAGCTCCTACAATGAGCAGTTCTTC.

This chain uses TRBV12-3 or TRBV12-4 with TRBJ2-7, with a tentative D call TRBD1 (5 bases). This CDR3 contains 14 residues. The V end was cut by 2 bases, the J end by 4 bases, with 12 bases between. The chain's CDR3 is CASSLISQGYEQYF. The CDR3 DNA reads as TGTGCCAGCAGTTTAATCTCCCAGGGTTACGAGCAGTACTTC.

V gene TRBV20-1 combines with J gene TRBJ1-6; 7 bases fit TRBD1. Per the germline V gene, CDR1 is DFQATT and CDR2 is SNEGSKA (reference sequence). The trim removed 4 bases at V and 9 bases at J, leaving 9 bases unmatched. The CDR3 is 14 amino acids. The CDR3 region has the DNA TGCAGTGCTAAGGCAGGGGGTTTCGTTTCACCCCTCCACTTT. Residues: CSAKAGGFVSPLHF.

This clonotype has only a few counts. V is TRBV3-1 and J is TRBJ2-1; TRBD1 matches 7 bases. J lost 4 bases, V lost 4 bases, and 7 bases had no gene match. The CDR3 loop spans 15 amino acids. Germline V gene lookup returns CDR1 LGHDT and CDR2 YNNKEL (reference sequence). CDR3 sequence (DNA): TGTGCCAGCAGCCCTAAGGGACAGTCTTACAATGAGCAGTTCTTC. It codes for CASSPKGQSYNEQFF.

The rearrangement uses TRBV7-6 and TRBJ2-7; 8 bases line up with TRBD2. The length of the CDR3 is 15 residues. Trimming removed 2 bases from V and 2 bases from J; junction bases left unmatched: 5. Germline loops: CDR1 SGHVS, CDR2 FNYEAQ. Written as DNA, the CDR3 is TGTGCCAGCAGCTTAAGGCGGGGGGCAACCTACGAGCAGTACTTC. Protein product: CASSLRRGATYEQYF.

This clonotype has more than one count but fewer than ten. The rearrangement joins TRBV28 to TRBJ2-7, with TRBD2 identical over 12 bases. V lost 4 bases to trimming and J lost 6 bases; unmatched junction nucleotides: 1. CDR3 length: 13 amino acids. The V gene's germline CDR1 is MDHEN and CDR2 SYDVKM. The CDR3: CASSSSGRGEQYF. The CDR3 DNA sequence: TGTGCCAGCAGTTCTAGCGGGAGGGGCGAGCAGTACTTC.

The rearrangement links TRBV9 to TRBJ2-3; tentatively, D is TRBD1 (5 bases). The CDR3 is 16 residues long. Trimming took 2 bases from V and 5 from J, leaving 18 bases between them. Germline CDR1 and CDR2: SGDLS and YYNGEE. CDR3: CASSVDTDRSIDTQYF. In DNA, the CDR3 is TGTGCCAGCAGCGTGGACACCGATCGCTCCATAGATACGCAGTATTTT.

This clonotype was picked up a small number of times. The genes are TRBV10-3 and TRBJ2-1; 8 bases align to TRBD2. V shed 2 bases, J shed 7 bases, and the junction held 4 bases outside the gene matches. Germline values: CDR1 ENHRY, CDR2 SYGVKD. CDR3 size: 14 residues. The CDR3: CAISEGTSSNEQFF. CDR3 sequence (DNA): TGTGCCATCAGTGAGGGGACTAGTAGTAATGAGCAGTTCTTC.

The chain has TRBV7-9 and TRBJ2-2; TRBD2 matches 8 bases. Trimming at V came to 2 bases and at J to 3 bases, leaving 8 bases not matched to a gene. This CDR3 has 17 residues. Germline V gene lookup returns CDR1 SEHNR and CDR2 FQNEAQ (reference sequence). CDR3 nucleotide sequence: TGTGCCAGCAGCTTAAGGCTTAGCGGGGTCTACACCGGGGAGCTGTTTTTT. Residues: CASSLRLSGVYTGELFF.

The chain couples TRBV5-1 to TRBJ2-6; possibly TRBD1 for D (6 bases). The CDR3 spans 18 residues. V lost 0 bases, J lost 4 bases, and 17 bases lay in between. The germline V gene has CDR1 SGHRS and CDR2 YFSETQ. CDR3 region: CASSLVAQGSLGANVLTF. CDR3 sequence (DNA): TGCGCCAGCAGCTTGGTGGCGCAGGGGTCTCTCGGGGCCAACGTCCTGACTTTC.

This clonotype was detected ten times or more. CDR3 region: CASSRSSGGAQGSNQPQHF. Here the CDR3 DNA reads TGTGCCAGCAGTCGGAGCTCAGGGGGCGCCCAGGGGAGCAATCAGCCCCAGCATTTT. The J gene is TRBJ1-5, the V gene TRBV5-8; TRBD1 matches at 8 bases. The CDR3 totals 19 residues. Trimming took 5 bases from V and 1 from J; bases not matched to a gene: 17. Per germline, CDR1 SGHTS and CDR2 YDEGEE.

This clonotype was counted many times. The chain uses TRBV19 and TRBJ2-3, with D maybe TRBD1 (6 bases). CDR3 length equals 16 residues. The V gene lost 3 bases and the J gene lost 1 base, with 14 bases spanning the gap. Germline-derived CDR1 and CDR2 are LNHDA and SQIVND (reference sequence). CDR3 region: CASSILGARGTDTQYF. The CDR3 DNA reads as TGTGCCAGTAGTATTTTGGGGGCGCGGGGCACAGATACGCAGTATTTT.

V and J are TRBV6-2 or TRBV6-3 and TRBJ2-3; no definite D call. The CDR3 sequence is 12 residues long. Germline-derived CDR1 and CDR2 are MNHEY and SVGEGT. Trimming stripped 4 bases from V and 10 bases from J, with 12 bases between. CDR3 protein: CASSLIHPAQYF. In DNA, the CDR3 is TGTGCCAGCAGTTTAATCCACCCGGCGCAGTATTTT.

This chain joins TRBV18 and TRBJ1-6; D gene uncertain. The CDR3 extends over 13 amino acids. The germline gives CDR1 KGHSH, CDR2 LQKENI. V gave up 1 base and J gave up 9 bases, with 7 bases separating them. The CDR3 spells CASSPQVGSPLHF. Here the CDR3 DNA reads TGTGCCAGCTCACCACAGGTCGGTTCACCCCTCCACTTT.

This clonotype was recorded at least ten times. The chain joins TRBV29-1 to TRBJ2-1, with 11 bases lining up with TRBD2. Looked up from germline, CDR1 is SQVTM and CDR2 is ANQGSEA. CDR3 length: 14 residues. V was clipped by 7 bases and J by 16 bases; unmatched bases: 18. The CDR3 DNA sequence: TGCAGCGCCCAAGCAGGAATAGCGGGAGGGCCTCGATTCTTC. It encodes CSAQAGIAGGPRFF.

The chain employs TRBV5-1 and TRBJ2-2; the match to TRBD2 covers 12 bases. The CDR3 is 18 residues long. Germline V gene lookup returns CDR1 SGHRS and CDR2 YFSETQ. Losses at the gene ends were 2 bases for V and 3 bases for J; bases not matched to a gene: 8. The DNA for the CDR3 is TGCGCCAGCAGCTTTGCTAGCGGGAGGGCCTTGGACACCGGGGAGCTGTTTTTT. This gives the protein CASSFASGRALDTGELFF.

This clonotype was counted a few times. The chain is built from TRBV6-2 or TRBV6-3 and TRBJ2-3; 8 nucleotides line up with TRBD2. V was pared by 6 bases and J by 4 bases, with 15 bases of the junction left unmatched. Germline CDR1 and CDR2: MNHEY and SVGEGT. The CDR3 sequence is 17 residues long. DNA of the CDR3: TGTGCCAGCAGCCTCCGGACTAGCTGGGATAGAGCAGATACGCAGTATTTT. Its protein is CASSLRTSWDRADTQYF.